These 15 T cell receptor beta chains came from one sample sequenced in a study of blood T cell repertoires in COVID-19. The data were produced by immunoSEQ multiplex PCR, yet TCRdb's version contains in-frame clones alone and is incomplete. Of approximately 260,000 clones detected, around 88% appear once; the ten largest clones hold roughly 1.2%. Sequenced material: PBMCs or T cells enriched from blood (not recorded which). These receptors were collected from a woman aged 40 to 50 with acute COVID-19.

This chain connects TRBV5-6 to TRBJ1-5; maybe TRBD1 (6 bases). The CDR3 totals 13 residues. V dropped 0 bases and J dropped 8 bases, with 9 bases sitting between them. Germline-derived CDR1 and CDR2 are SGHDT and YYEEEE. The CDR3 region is CASSLEQGEPQHF. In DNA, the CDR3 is TGTGCCAGCAGCTTGGAACAGGGAGAGCCCCAGCATTTT.

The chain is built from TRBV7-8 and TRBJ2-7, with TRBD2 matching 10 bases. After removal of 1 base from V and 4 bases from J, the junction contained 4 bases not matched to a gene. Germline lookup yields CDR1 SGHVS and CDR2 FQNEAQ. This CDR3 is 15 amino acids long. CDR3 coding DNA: TGTGCCAGCAGCTTAGAAGCTAGCGGGAGTTACGAGCAGTACTTC. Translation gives CASSLEASGSYEQYF.

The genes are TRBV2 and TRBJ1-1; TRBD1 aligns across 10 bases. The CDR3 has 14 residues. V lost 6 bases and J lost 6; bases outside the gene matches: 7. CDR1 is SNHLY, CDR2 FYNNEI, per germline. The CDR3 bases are TGTGCCAGCAGACCGGGACAGGGGAGCGCTGAAGCTTTCTTT. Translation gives CASRPGQGSAEAFF.

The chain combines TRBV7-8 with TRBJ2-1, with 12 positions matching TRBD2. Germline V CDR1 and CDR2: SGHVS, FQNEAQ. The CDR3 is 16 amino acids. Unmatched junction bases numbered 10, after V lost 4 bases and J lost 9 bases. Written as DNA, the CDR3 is TGTGCCAGCAGCTCCCGGACTAGCGGGATAGAGGGTGAGCAGTTCTTC. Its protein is CASSSRTSGIEGEQFF.

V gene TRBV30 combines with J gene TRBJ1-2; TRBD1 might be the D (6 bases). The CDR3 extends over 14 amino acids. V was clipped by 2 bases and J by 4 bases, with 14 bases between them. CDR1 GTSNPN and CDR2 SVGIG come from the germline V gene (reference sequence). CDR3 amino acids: CAWSRTGLAYGYTF. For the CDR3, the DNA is TGTGCCTGGAGTAGAACAGGGTTGGCCTATGGCTACACCTTC.

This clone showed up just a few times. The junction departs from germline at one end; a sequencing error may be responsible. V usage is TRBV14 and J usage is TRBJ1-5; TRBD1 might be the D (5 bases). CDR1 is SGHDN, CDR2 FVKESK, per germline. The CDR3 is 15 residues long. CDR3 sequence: CASNQPRAVHQPQHF. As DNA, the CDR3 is TGTGCCAGCAACCAACCCAGGGCCGTCCATCAGCCCCAGCATTTT.

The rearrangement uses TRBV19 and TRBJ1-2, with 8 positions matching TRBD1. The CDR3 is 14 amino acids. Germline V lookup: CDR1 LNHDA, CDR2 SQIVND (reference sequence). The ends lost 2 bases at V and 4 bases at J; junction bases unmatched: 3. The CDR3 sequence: CASSIQGAGYGYTF. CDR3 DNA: TGTGCCAGTAGTATACAGGGGGCGGGCTATGGCTACACCTTC.

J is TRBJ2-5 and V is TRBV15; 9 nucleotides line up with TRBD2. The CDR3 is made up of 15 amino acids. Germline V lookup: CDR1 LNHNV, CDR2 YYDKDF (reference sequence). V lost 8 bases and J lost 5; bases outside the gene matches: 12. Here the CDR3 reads CATGGTSYGEETQYF. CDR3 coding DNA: TGTGCCACCGGAGGGACTAGCTACGGGGAGGAGACCCAGTACTTC. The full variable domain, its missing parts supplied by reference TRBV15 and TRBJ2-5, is DAMVIQNPRYQVTQFGKPVTLSCSQTLNHNVMYWYQQKSSQAPKLLFHYYDKDFNNEADTPDNFQSRRPNTSFCFLDIRSPGLGDTAMYLCATGGTSYGEETQYFGPGTRLLVL.

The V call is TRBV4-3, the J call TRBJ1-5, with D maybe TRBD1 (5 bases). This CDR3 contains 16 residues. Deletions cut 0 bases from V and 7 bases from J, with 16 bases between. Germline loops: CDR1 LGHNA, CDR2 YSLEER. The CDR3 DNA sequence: TGCGCCAGCAGCCAAGATATAGGGACTCATCGACAGCCCCAGCATTTT. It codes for CASSQDIGTHRQPQHF.

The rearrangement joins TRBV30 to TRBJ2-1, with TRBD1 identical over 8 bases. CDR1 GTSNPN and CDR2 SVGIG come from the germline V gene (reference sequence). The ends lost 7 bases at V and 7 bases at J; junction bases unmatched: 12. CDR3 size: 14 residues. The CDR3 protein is CASTQGQGINEQFF. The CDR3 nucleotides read TGTGCCTCCACCCAAGGACAGGGAATTAATGAGCAGTTCTTC.

CDR3 sequence (DNA): TGTGCCAGCAGACCTCAGGGACAGTATAATTCACCCCTCCACTTT. Its translation is CASRPQGQYNSPLHF. The chain joins TRBV7-8 to TRBJ1-6; TRBD1 aligns across 7 bases. Germline CDR1 SGHVS, CDR2 FQNEAQ. The CDR3 spans 15 residues. V lost 6 bases to trimming and J lost 4 bases; unmatched junction nucleotides: 6.

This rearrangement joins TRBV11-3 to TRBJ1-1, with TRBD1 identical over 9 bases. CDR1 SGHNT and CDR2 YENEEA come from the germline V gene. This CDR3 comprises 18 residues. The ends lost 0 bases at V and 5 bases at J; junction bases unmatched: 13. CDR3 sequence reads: CASSLDYRLGTGRTEAFF. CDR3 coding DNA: TGTGCCAGCAGCTTAGATTATAGGCTTGGGACAGGGAGAACTGAAGCTTTCTTT. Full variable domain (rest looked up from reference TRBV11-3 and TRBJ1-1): EAGVVQSPRYKIIEKKQPVAFWCNPISGHNTLYWYLQNLGQGPELLIRYENEEAVDDSQLPKDRFSAERLKGVDSTLKIQPAELGDSAVYLCASSLDYRLGTGRTEAFFGQGTRLTVV.

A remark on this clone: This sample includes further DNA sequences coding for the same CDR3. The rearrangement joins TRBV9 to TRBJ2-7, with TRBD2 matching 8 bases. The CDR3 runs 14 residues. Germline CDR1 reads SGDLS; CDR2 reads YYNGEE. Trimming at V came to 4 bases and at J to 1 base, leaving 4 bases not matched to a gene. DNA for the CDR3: TGTGCCAGCAGCCTTACTAGCGGTTCCTACGAGCAGTACTTC. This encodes CASSLTSGSYEQYF.

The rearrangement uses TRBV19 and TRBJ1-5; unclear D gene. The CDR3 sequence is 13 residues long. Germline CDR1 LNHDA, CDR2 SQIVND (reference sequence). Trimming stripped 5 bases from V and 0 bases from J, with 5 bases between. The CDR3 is CASSQASNQPQHF. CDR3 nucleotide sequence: TGTGCCAGTAGTCAAGCTAGCAATCAGCCCCAGCATTTT.

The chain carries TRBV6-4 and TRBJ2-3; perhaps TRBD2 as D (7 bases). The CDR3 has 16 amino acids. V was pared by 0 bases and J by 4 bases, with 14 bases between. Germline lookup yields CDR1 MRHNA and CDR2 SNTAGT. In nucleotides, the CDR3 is TGTGCCAGCAGTGACTCAAGGGGGGGTGGCGCAGATACGCAGTATTTT. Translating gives CASSDSRGGGADTQYF.